Listed below are T cell receptor beta chains from one sample, sequenced in a study of T-cell reconstitution after alpha-beta-depleted transplantation in children. Each CDR3 protein gets one entry after TCRdb re-called the PCR reads with MiXCR. The table records roughly 790,000 distinct CDR3 sequences, roughly 15% of them present only once. Sequencing used PBMCs, mostly from graft donor cells, obtained 360 days after TCRalphabeta/CD19-depleted stem cell transplant. These receptors were taken from a male patient between 5 and 17 years old who had a stem cell transplant for acute lymphoblastic leukemia, so the T cells may come from the graft donor. CDR3s include the opening cysteine and the closing phenylalanine or tryptophan. A D gene is named only where the DNA matches it firmly. Rows may omit the clone size; those that give it use once, few, many or a size class.

j_gene | abundance | v_gene | d_gene | CDR3nt | CDR3aa
TRBJ2-1 | many | TRBV18 | NA | TGTGCCAGCTCACCAAGAACCTACAATGAGCAGTTCTTC | CASSPRTYNEQFF
TRBJ2-3 | few | TRBV29-1 | NA | TGCAGCGTTTTAGAGGGGAACAGGGCAGGAATCACAGATACGCAGTATTTT | CSVLEGNRAGITDTQYF
TRBJ2-1 | NA | TRBV5-1 | NA | TGCGCCAGCAGCTTCCCGCGAAGCGGATACAATGAGCAGTTCTTC | CASSFPRSGYNEQFF
TRBJ2-1 | NA | TRBV4-1 | TRBD1 | TGCGCCAGCAGCCAGGGGACAGGGCCTTTAAGAAATGAGCAGTTCTTC | CASSQGTGPLRNEQFF
TRBJ1-3 | NA | TRBV5-1 | NA | TGCGCCAGCGGACCCGGGACGGTGTCTGGAAACACCATATATTTT | CASGPGTVSGNTIYF
TRBJ2-5 | few | TRBV11-2 | NA | TGTGCCAGCAGCTTATATCTGGGATTACAAGAGACCCAGTACTTC | CASSLYLGLQETQYF
TRBJ1-4 | few | TRBV3-1 | NA | TGTGCCAGCAGCCAAGGGCCGGGATTTCTAATCGGAAAACTGTTTTTT | CASSQGPGFLIGKLFF
TRBJ2-4 | NA | TRBV14 | TRBD1 | TGTGCCAGCAGCCAAACAGGGGACGAAAACATTCAGTACTTC | CASSQTGDENIQYF
TRBJ1-1 | NA | TRBV6-2/TRBV6-3 | NA | TGTGCCAGCAGATCAGGGAATCGGGAAGCTTTCTTT | CASRSGNREAFF
TRBJ2-1 | NA | TRBV7-9 | TRBD1 | TGTGCCAGCAGCTTCGGGACAGACGAGCAGTTCTTC | CASSFGTDEQFF